Listed here is a single T cell receptor beta chain. The antigen is not known. This sample stems from a study of shared clonotypes between healthy human individuals. Study results and limitations: Rarefaction exposed incomplete sorted-subset sequencing despite large depth. Enrolling few donors narrowed the genetic and exposure-history diversity that was represented. It was expected that sequencing depth would affect clonotype sharing among donors.

Naive CD8 cells lacked CD45RO, underwent positive selection for CCR7 and left out terminally differentiated effector memory CD45RA+ cells. Sequenced by immunoSEQ multiplex PCR; TCRdb stores in-frame clones only, minus some. The sample includes about 2 million clones, about 95% of them seen just once. The sequenced sample was naive CD8+ T cells sorted from blood. The origin of this receptor is a man between 18 and 35 years old in good health.

The CDR3 here is CASTNSPSSYEQYF. CDR3 nucleotides: TGCGCCAGCACCAACTCACCAAGCTCCTACGAGCAGTACTTC. The chain employs TRBV5-1 and TRBJ2-7; D remains ambiguous. V lost 6 bases and J lost 0, with 13 bases in between. The CDR3 length is 14 residues. Per the germline V gene, CDR1 is SGHRS and CDR2 is YFSETQ.